This is a list of T cell receptor beta chains from one sample in a study of blood T cells in healthy people across ages. One entry per CDR3 protein, called by TCRdb with MiXCR from the 5' RACE reads. Among 800,000 or so distinct CDR3 sequences, under 80% were seen once, and the ten largest hold around a quarter. The source material was blood. Receptor source: a man aged 25-40 years in good health. Each CDR3 is given with its conserved first and last residue. The D gene is left open where the match is weak. The size of a clone is reported for some rows only, either as once, few or many, or as a class for expanded clones.

>-|14|TRBJ2-7|TRBV7-2|-
CANSLDGGAYEQYF
TGTGCCAACAGCTTAGACGGGGGAGCCTACGAGCAGTACTTC
>-|15|TRBJ2-3|TRBV12-3/TRBV12-4|TRBD2
CAGNGLAASTDTQYF
TGTGCCGGCAATGGACTAGCGGCCAGCACAGATACGCAGTATTTT
>once|14|TRBJ2-7|TRBV21-1|-
CASNIGQGRYEQYF
TGTGCCAGCAACATAGGCCAGGGCAGGTACGAGCAGTACTTC
>-|20|TRBJ2-5|TRBV4-3|TRBD2
CASSQVAPIGTSGGAREQYF
TGCGCCAGCAGCCAAGTTGCCCCTATAGGGACTAGCGGGGGGGCCCGAGAGCAGTACTTC
>-|13|TRBJ1-1|TRBV4-3|-
CASSQGQSTEAFF
TGCGCCAGCAGCCAAGGACAGAGCACTGAAGCTTTCTTT
>many|14|TRBJ2-1|TRBV11-2|TRBD2
CASSFVLAADEQFF
TGTGCCAGCAGCTTCGTACTAGCGGCCGATGAGCAGTTCTTC
>-|19|TRBJ2-3|TRBV7-9|TRBD2
CASSPGGLAGAYNTDTQYF
TGTGCCAGCAGCCCGGGAGGCCTAGCGGGGGCCTATAACACAGATACGCAGTATTTT
>few|15|TRBJ2-1|TRBV9|TRBD2
CASSVGAGGVNEQFF
TGTGCCAGCAGCGTAGGAGCGGGGGGCGTCAATGAGCAGTTCTTC
>-|14|TRBJ1-1|TRBV6-2/TRBV6-3|-
CASSYDAVTTEAFF
TGTGCCAGCAGTTACGATGCCGTCACCACTGAAGCTTTCTTT
>few|14|TRBJ2-1|TRBV5-1|-
CASSLALVLDEQFF
TGCGCCAGCAGCTTGGCACTAGTTCTCGATGAGCAGTTCTTC
>-|17|TRBJ2-6|TRBV28|-
CASSLSAGPSGANVLTF
TGCGCCAGCAGTTTATCGGCAGGCCCCTCTGGGGCCAACGTCCTGACTTTC
>few|16|TRBJ1-5|TRBV12-3/TRBV12-4|-
CASSLVGSEGNQPQHF
TGTGCCAGCAGTTTGGTTGGGTCAGAGGGCAATCAGCCCCAGCATTTT
>-|14|TRBJ2-3|TRBV5-1|-
CASTGGPTGDTQYF
TGCGCCAGCACCGGAGGACCCACGGGAGATACGCAGTATTTT
>-|14|TRBJ1-5|TRBV20-1|-
CSARLRDPGQPQHF
TGCAGTGCTAGACTCAGGGACCCAGGCCAGCCCCAGCATTTT
>-|15|TRBJ2-1|TRBV11-3|TRBD2
CASSSLAGSHNEQFF
TGTGCCAGCAGCTCCCTAGCGGGGTCCCACAATGAGCAGTTCTTC
>few|14|TRBJ2-7|TRBV3-1|-
CASSQFIGAHEQYF
TGTGCCAGCAGCCAATTTATAGGGGCCCACGAGCAGTACTTC
>-|13|TRBJ1-5|TRBV20-1|-
CSARDAPEETQHF
TGCAGTGCTAGAGATGCGCCCGAAGAGACCCAGCATTTT
>few|13|TRBJ2-5|TRBV7-2|-
CASSYGPEETQYF
TGTGCCAGCAGCTACGGTCCGGAGGAGACCCAGTACTTC
>once|15|TRBJ2-7|TRBV10-3|-
CAISESGGRIYEQYF
TGTGCCATCAGTGAGTCTGGGGGGCGAATCTACGAGCAGTACTTC
>-|16|TRBJ2-2|TRBV5-6|-
CACSSGGSPWAGELFF
TGTGCCTGCAGCTCTGGAGGATCCCCCTGGGCCGGGGAGCTGTTTTTT
>once|14|TRBJ2-2|TRBV15|-
CATSVREPTRELFF
TGTGCCACCAGCGTCCGGGAACCCACCAGGGAGCTGTTTTTT
>-|12|TRBJ2-1|TRBV12-3/TRBV12-4|-
CASSPGPLEQFF
TGTGCCAGCAGTCCGGGACCACTTGAGCAGTTCTTC
>few|15|TRBJ1-2|TRBV12-3/TRBV12-4|-
CASRGLDTANYGYTF
TGTGCCAGCCGGGGGCTGGATACAGCTAACTATGGCTACACCTTC
>-|17|TRBJ2-7|TRBV4-3|TRBD2
CASSQDVRSGGTYEQYF
TGCGCCAGCAGCCAAGATGTGCGTAGCGGGGGAACCTACGAGCAGTACTTC
>-|14|TRBJ2-3|TRBV29-1|TRBD2
CSVTSGSGADTQYF
TGCAGCGTAACTAGCGGGAGTGGCGCAGATACGCAGTATTTT
>-|15|TRBJ2-5|TRBV7-2|TRBD2
CASSLTGGNQETQYF
TGTGCCAGCAGCTTAACCGGGGGGAACCAAGAGACCCAGTACTTC
>-|16|TRBJ2-7|TRBV7-8|-
CASSLRIAGASYEQYF
TGTGCCAGCAGCTTAAGGATTGCGGGGGCCTCCTACGAGCAGTACTTC
>-|12|TRBJ2-1|TRBV12-3/TRBV12-4|-
CASTQQWNEQFF
TGTGCCAGCACCCAGCAATGGAATGAGCAGTTCTTC
>-|14|TRBJ2-1|TRBV27|-
CASSLWDSNNEQFF
TGTGCCAGCAGTCTCTGGGACTCAAACAATGAGCAGTTCTTC
>-|15|TRBJ2-5|TRBV7-9|TRBD2
CASRASGGRQETQYF
TGTGCCAGCAGAGCTAGCGGGGGACGGCAAGAGACCCAGTACTTC
>-|17|TRBJ2-7|TRBV7-9|-
CASSLAPGLRDSYEQYF
TGTGCCAGCAGCTTAGCGCCTGGTTTGAGGGACTCCTACGAGCAGTACTTC
>-|12|TRBJ2-5|TRBV28|-
CASSDNHETQYF
TGTGCCAGCAGTGACAACCACGAGACCCAGTACTTC
>-|16|TRBJ2-4|TRBV7-2|-
CASSLRRAVTTGEQYF
TGTGCCAGCAGCTTACGAAGAGCGGTGACCACCGGGGAGCAGTACTTC
>few|14|TRBJ2-1|TRBV7-3|-
CASSRVLGGDEQFF
TGTGCCAGCAGCCGCGTCCTCGGGGGAGATGAGCAGTTCTTC
>few|14|TRBJ1-2|TRBV28|TRBD1
CASSFTGQGVGYTF
TGTGCCAGCAGTTTTACGGGACAGGGAGTTGGCTACACCTTC
>once|15|TRBJ2-7|TRBV10-3|-
CAISPPGRSAYEQYF
TGTGCCATCAGTCCCCCGGGGAGAAGTGCCTACGAGCAGTACTTC
>-|16|TRBJ2-2|TRBV7-2|-
CASSLRAGENTGELFF
TGTGCCAGCAGCTTAAGGGCGGGCGAAAACACCGGGGAGCTGTTTTTT
>few|12|TRBJ1-2|TRBV29-1|-
CSVTGRQKGYTF
TGCAGCGTTACAGGGCGTCAAAAGGGCTACACCTTC
>once|14|TRBJ2-1|TRBV6-4|-
CASRPGQRAREQFF
TGTGCCAGCAGACCTGGACAGAGGGCAAGGGAGCAGTTCTTC
>-|16|TRBJ2-3|TRBV4-3|-
CASSQDVGQGADTQYF
TGCGCCAGCAGCCAGGATGTGGGCCAGGGAGCAGATACGCAGTATTTT
>-|13|TRBJ2-5|TRBV6-2/TRBV6-3|-
CASRPRVPETQYF
TGTGCCAGCAGGCCTCGAGTTCCGGAGACCCAGTACTTC
>-|14|TRBJ2-1|TRBV15|-
CGSSLGDSYNEQFF
TGTGGGTCGTCGCTAGGGGACTCCTACAATGAGCAGTTCTTC
>-|19|TRBJ2-1|TRBV6-2/TRBV6-3|TRBD2
CASSYSFGTSGGIYNEQFF
TGTGCCAGCAGTTACTCGTTTGGGACTAGCGGGGGTATCTACAATGAGCAGTTCTTC
>-|12|TRBJ2-1|TRBV24-1|-
CATSREYNEQFF
TGTGCCACCAGCAGGGAGTACAATGAGCAGTTCTTC
>once|14|TRBJ1-4|TRBV7-9|-
CASSFSGAPEKLFF
TGTGCCAGCAGCTTCTCCGGGGCCCCAGAAAAACTGTTTTTT
>-|13|TRBJ2-7|TRBV15|-
CATSRDFQDEQYF
TGTGCCACCAGCAGAGATTTCCAGGACGAGCAGTACTTC
>-|17|TRBJ2-2|TRBV7-6|-
CASSPWDGGVYTGELFF
TGTGCCAGCAGTCCTTGGGACGGGGGTGTCTACACCGGGGAGCTGTTTTTT
>-|14|TRBJ1-6|TRBV5-1|-
CASSLTGFDSPLHF
TGCGCCAGCAGCTTGACAGGGTTTGATTCACCCCTCCACTTT
>-|12|TRBJ2-7|TRBV20-1|-
CSARTDPDEQYF
TGCAGTGCTAGAACCGACCCCGACGAGCAGTACTTC
>-|14|TRBJ1-1|TRBV5-1|-
CASSLEQRATEAFF
TGCGCCAGCAGCTTGGAGCAGAGGGCCACTGAAGCTTTCTTT
>-|16|TRBJ2-7|TRBV3-1|-
CASNQDMAGSRNEQYF
TGTGCCAGCAACCAAGATATGGCAGGGAGTAGGAATGAGCAGTACTTC
>few|13|TRBJ2-3|TRBV29-1|TRBD2
CSVVRGGTDTQYF
TGCAGCGTTGTTCGGGGAGGGACAGATACGCAGTATTTT